The present entry profiles one T cell receptor beta chain with its context. What it recognizes is unknown. The PCR was carried out with 60 Vbeta primers and 13 Jbeta primers. Clones were sequenced by immunoSEQ multiplex PCR, and TCRdb holds only the in-frame ones, with some missing. In the table there are 130,000 to 150,000 clones, around three quarters of which are singletons. Trimming left V 6 bases short and J 11 bases short, with 22 bases between. Per the germline V gene, CDR1 is SEHNR and CDR2 is FQNEAQ (reference sequence). The CDR3 is 15 amino acids. These data originate in a study of cytomegalovirus exposure and HLA in healthy donors. The study's findings and limits: In a later analysis, at a false discovery rate of 0.05, roughly 17,000 TCR beta sequences were associated with HLA alleles. According to the study, some 160 TCR beta chains were cytomegalovirus-associated.

Though probably carrying unrecorded immune exposures, donors were nominally healthy at sampling. The V and J genes are TRBV7-9 and TRBJ1-4; D unresolved. The source material was PBMCs. This TCR was sampled from a man aged 40-49 years in good health and CMV-seropositive. The CDR3 DNA follows: TGTGCCAGCAGTGTGGGTAGATTTGAGGGTCAGAAACTGTTTTTT. Translation: CASSVGRFEGQKLFF.